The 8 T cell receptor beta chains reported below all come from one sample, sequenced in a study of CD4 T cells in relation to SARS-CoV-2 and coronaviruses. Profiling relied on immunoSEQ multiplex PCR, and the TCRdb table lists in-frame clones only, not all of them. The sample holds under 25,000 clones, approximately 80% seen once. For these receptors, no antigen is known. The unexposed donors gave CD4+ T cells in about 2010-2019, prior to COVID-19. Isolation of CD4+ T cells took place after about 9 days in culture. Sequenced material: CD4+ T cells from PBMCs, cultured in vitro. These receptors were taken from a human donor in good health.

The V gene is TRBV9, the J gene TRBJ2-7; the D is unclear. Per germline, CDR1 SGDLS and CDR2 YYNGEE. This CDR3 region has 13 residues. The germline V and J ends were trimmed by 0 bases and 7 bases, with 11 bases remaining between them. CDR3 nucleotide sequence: TGTGCCAGCAGCGTAGCCTTGCCCGGGGAGCAGTACTTC. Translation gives CASSVALPGEQYF. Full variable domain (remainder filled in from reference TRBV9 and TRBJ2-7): DSGVTQTPKHLITATGQRVTLRCSPRSGDLSVYWYQQSLDQGLQFLIQYYNGEERAKGNILERFSAQQFPDLHSELNLSSLELGDSALYFCASSVALPGEQYFGPGTRLTVT.

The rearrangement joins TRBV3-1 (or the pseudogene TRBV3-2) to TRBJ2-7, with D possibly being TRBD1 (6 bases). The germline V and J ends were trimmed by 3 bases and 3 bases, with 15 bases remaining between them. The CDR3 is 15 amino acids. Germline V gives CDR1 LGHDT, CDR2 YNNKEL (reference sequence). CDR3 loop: CASSQSPGAHYEQYF. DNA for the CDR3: TGTGCCAGCAGCCAGTCTCCAGGGGCGCACTACGAGCAGTACTTC.

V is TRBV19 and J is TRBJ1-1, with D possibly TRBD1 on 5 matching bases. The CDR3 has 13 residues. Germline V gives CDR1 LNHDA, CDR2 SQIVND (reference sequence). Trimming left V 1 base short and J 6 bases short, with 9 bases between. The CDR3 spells CASSIVSGSEAFF. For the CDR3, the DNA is TGTGCCAGTAGTATAGTATCAGGGTCTGAAGCTTTCTTT. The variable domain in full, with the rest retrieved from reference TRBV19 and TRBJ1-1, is DGGITQSPKYLFRKEGQNVTLSCEQNLNHDAMYWYRQDPGQGLRLIYYSQIVNDFQKGDIAEGYSVSREKKESFPLTVTSAQKNPTAFYLCASSIVSGSEAFFGQGTRLTVV.

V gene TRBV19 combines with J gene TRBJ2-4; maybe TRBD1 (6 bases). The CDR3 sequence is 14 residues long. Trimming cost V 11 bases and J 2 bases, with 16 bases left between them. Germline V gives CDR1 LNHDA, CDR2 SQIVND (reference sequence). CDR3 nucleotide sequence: TGTGCCTCCGCCCCGGACAGCTCCAAAAACATTCAGTACTTC. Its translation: CASAPDSSKNIQYF.

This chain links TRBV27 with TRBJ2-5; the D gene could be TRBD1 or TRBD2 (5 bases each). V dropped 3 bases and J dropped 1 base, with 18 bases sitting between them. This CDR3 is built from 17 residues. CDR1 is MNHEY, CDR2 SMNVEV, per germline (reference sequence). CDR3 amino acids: CASSFSGHRKIQETQYF. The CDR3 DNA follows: TGTGCCAGCAGTTTTTCGGGGCACCGCAAGATCCAAGAGACCCAGTACTTC.

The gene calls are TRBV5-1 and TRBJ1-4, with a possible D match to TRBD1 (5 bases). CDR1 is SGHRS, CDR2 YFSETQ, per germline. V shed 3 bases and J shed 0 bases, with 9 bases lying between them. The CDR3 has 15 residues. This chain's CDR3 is CASSWDGATNEKLFF. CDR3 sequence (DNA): TGCGCCAGCAGCTGGGACGGAGCAACTAATGAAAAACTGTTTTTT.

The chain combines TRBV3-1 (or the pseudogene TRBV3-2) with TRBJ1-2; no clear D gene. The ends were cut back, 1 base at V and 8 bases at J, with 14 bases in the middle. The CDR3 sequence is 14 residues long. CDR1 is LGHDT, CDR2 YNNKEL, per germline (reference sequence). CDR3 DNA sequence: TGTGCCAGCAGCCAAGGGGATGCGTTCCGCGGCTACACCTTC. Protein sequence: CASSQGDAFRGYTF.

Written as DNA, the CDR3 is TGTGCCAGTGGGACAGGGTACAACTATGGCTACACCTTC. Translating gives CASGTGYNYGYTF. V gene TRBV6-5 combines with J gene TRBJ1-2; TRBD1 agrees at 9 bases. The CDR3 has 13 amino acids. V lost 9 bases to trimming and J lost 2 bases; unmatched junction nucleotides: 4. The germline V gene encodes CDR1 MNHEY and CDR2 SVGAGI.